This T cell receptor (beta chain) was recorded in a study of blood T cell repertoires in COVID-19. The method was immunoSEQ multiplex PCR; TCRdb's version includes in-frame clones alone and lacks a portion of them. Of more than 200,000 clones in the sample, almost 90% were seen once. Per germline, CDR1 DFQATT and CDR2 SNEGSKA (reference sequence). The V gene end was trimmed by 2 bases and the J gene end by 16 bases; junction bases not matched to a gene: 4. The CDR3 extends over 11 amino acids. The clonotype originates from a woman aged 60-70 years with acute or convalescent COVID-19. What was sequenced was peripheral blood. The chain links TRBV20-1 to TRBJ1-5, with 11 bases identical to TRBD1. CDR3 sequence reads: CSARLGQGEHF. The CDR3 coding sequence is TGCAGTGCTAGACTGGGACAGGGGGAACATTTT.